This T cell receptor beta chain was profiled in a study of regulatory T cells in long-lasting Graves disease. Building the TCR beta libraries relied on iRepertoire HTBI primers, and CDR3 regions underwent Arm-PCR. TCRdb itself ran the multiplex PCR reads through MiXCR, one entry per CDR3 protein. Altogether around 400,000 distinct CDR3 sequences are present, roughly 25% being singletons, with the ten largest covering 25% to 30%. Time point meaning: persistent/refractory GD, antithyroid drugs over 5 years with positive TRAb. PBMCs provided the RNA from which the TCR library was made. CDR3 length: 16 residues. V lost 8 bases, J lost 0 bases, and 16 bases lay in between. Germline V gene data show CDR1 as MDHEN and CDR2 as SYDVKM. This clonotype was counted many times.

The chain is built from TRBV28 and TRBJ1-4, with D tentatively TRBD1 (5 bases). Sample: peripheral blood mononuclear cells (PBMCs), taken when the disease was refractory, from a patient treated with antithyroid drugs. This sequence was found in a woman between 40 and 55 years old with Graves disease. In nucleotides, the CDR3 is TGTGCCAGCGCGGGTCCCTCGGGGGCAACTAATGAAAAACTGTTTTTT. Protein sequence: CASAGPSGATNEKLFF.